These 32 T cell receptor beta chains were sequenced from one sample in a study of technical replicates of blood from a few donors. Measured with immunoSEQ multiplex PCR; TCRdb has only the in-frame clones, and not every one. The table lists 80,000 to 95,000 clones, 94% of them singletons, with under 0.3% in the top ten. Source material: T cells isolated from PBMCs. These receptors came from a human donor in good health.

In its sample, this clone was seen once. The chain employs TRBV18 and TRBJ2-7; tentatively, D is TRBD2 (6 bases). Trimming pared 3 bases from V and 0 bases from J, leaving 12 bases between. The germline gives CDR1 KGHSH, CDR2 LQKENI. CDR3 length: 15 amino acids. The CDR3 loop reads CASSPARDGSYEQYF. The CDR3 coding sequence is TGTGCCAGCTCACCCGCGCGGGACGGCTCCTACGAGCAGTACTTC.

The chain uses TRBV6-6 and TRBJ1-2; TRBD1 agrees at 8 bases. CDR1 and CDR2 from the germline V gene are MNHNY and SVGAGI (reference sequence). The J segment lost 8 bases and the V segment lost 0 bases, leaving 5 bases of the junction unmatched. This CDR3 spans 14 amino acids. The CDR3 loop is CASSYSSRGQGYTF. CDR3 DNA sequence: TGTGCCAGCAGTTACTCGTCCAGGGGGCAAGGCTACACCTTC.

The chain is built from TRBV5-1 and TRBJ2-1, with 7 bases aligning to TRBD1. Unmatched junction bases numbered 17, after V lost 4 bases and J lost 7 bases. Germline V gene data show CDR1 as SGHRS and CDR2 as YFSETQ. CDR3 size: 17 residues. The CDR3 protein is CASSRGQAILTGNEQFF. The CDR3 nucleotides read TGCGCCAGCAGCCGCGGACAGGCCATTCTCACGGGTAATGAGCAGTTCTTC.

V gene TRBV9 combines with J gene TRBJ2-2; 10 bases match TRBD2. CDR3 size: 16 residues. CDR1 and CDR2 from the germline V gene are SGDLS and YYNGEE. Trimming cost V 2 bases and J 0 bases; bases outside gene matches: 1. CDR3 nucleotides: TGTGCCAGCAGCGTTAGCGGGGGGCCGAACACCGGGGAGCTGTTTTTT. This translates into CASSVSGGPNTGELFF.

This clone was picked up one time. The rearrangement joins TRBV5-1 to TRBJ2-7; 14 bases agree with TRBD2. J lost 5 bases, V lost 4 bases, and 8 bases had no gene match. Germline V gene data show CDR1 as SGHRS and CDR2 as YFSETQ. The CDR3 is 16 amino acids. In DNA form, the CDR3 reads TGCGCCAGCAGCCAAGGGACTAGCGGGGGACGGAACGAGCAGTACTTC. Encoded protein: CASSQGTSGGRNEQYF.

This sequence joins TRBV19 and TRBJ2-7, with D possibly TRBD2 on 5 matching bases. V gave up 4 bases and J gave up 0 bases, with 10 bases separating them. CDR1 is LNHDA, CDR2 SQIVND, per germline (reference sequence). This CDR3 is 14 amino acids long. The CDR3 nucleotides read TGTGCCAGTAGTAAGTGGGAGAACTCCTACGAGCAGTACTTC. It is translated as CASSKWENSYEQYF.

The J gene is TRBJ2-7, the V gene TRBV28; 8 positions agree with TRBD2. Germline values: CDR1 MDHEN, CDR2 SYDVKM. CDR3 length equals 14 residues. Trimming removed 10 bases from V and 2 bases from J; junction bases left unmatched: 10. CDR3 nucleotides: TGTGCCACCACACGAGCGGGAGCCACCTACGAGCAGTACTTC. Translating gives CATTRAGATYEQYF. Using reference TRBV28 and TRBJ2-7 for the parts outside the CDR3, the full variable domain is DVKVTQSSRYLVKRTGEKVFLECVQDMDHENMFWYRQDPGLGLRLIYFSYDVKMKEKGDIPEGYSVSREKKERFSLILESASTNQTSMYLCATTRAGATYEQYFGPGTRLTVT.

The V and J genes are TRBV5-1 and TRBJ2-7; D is undetermined. Trimming cost V 2 bases and J 3 bases, with 9 bases left between them. Germline V lookup: CDR1 SGHRS, CDR2 YFSETQ. The CDR3 extends over 13 amino acids. The CDR3 DNA sequence: TGCGCCAGCAGCTTAGAGACACACTACGAGCAGTACTTC. This gives the protein CASSLETHYEQYF.

This chain uses TRBV2 with TRBJ2-1; 9 nucleotides match TRBD1. The CDR3 sequence is 14 residues long. Losses at the gene ends were 3 bases for V and 8 bases for J; bases not matched to a gene: 5. Per germline, CDR1 SNHLY and CDR2 FYNNEI. CDR3 protein: CASSDLTGGHEQFF. CDR3 nucleotide sequence: TGTGCCAGCAGTGACTTGACAGGGGGGCATGAGCAGTTCTTC.

The chain carries TRBV29-1 and TRBJ2-1; 7 bases map to TRBD1. Germline CDR1 is SQVTM and CDR2 is ANQGSEA. This CDR3 spans 17 amino acids. J lost 4 bases, V lost 5 bases, and 17 bases had no gene match. The CDR3 DNA reads as TGCAGCGTTCTAGGGGGACAGTACCAAAAAATTTACAATGAGCAGTTCTTC. Translation: CSVLGGQYQKIYNEQFF.

J is TRBJ1-1 and V is TRBV4-1, with TRBD1 as a possible D gene (6 bases). Germline CDR1 and CDR2: MGHRA and YSYEKL. CDR3 size: 16 residues. Trimming took 4 bases from V and 4 from J, leaving 19 bases between them. CDR3 nucleotides: TGCGCCAGCAGCCGGGTGGTAAACAGGGCAACCACTGAAGCTTTCTTT. Translating it yields CASSRVVNRATTEAFF.

The CDR3 region is CASRGLYEQNQETQYF. DNA of the CDR3: TGCGCCAGCAGGGGGCTATATGAACAGAACCAAGAGACCCAGTACTTC. The chain carries TRBV10-2 and TRBJ2-5, with D perhaps TRBD1 (5 bases). The CDR3 is made up of 16 amino acids. Germline V gives CDR1 WSHSY, CDR2 SAAADI. V shed 6 bases and J shed 0 bases, with 17 bases lying between them.

The gene calls are TRBV12-1 and TRBJ1-2; the table calls TRBD1, which could not be checked here. TRBV12-1 is a pseudogene segment. The CDR3 consists of 16 residues. CDR3 DNA sequence: TGTGCCAGCAGCCCCCGACAGGTTGGGGACAACTATGGCTACACCTTC. It is translated as CASSPRQVGDNYGYTF.

This clone has just one count. The gene calls are TRBV29-1 and TRBJ2-6; D is unresolved. Germline V gives CDR1 SQVTM, CDR2 ANQGSEA. The CDR3 runs to 12 residues. Trimming removed 8 bases from V and 0 bases from J, with 5 bases in between. The CDR3 nucleotides are TGCAGCTGTCGCTCTGGGGCCAACGTCCTGACTTTC. This translates into CSCRSGANVLTF.

The V call is TRBV11-2, the J call TRBJ2-7; 11 nucleotides line up with TRBD1. V lost 3 bases, J lost 3 bases, and 7 bases stayed unmatched. Germline CDR1 is SGHAT and CDR2 is FQNNGV. This CDR3 region has 16 residues. The CDR3 DNA reads as TGTGCCAGCAGCTTCACCCGGGACAGGGGGAACTACGAGCAGTACTTC. Its translation: CASSFTRDRGNYEQYF.

The V gene is TRBV19, the J gene TRBJ2-1; 8 bases are shared with TRBD2. The ends lost 6 bases at V and 0 bases at J; junction bases unmatched: 4. The CDR3 runs to 15 residues. The germline V gene encodes CDR1 LNHDA and CDR2 SQIVND (reference sequence). CDR3 coding DNA: TGTGCCAGTAGACTAGCGGTTAGCTCCTACAATGAGCAGTTCTTC. This codes for CASRLAVSSYNEQFF.

This clone was found once. The CDR3 region is CAGDSYPNYGYTF. For the CDR3, the DNA is TGTGCCGGGGACAGCTATCCAAACTATGGCTACACCTTC. V is TRBV7-2 and J is TRBJ1-2, with TRBD1 identical over 7 bases. Germline V lookup: CDR1 SGHTA, CDR2 FQGNSA. This CDR3 is built from 13 residues. The V segment lost 11 bases and the J segment 2 bases; nucleotides outside the gene matches: 8.

V is TRBV27 and J is TRBJ2-5, with D possibly being TRBD1 (5 bases). The V and J ends lost 3 bases and 1 base respectively, with 9 bases between them. CDR1 and CDR2 (germline): MNHEY, SMNVEV (reference sequence). The CDR3 has 14 amino acids. The CDR3 coding sequence is TGTGCCAGCAGTTTCTCAGGGCCCCAAGAGACCCAGTACTTC. Translating gives CASSFSGPQETQYF.

The chain employs TRBV30 and TRBJ2-4; 8 bases line up with TRBD1. CDR1 is GTSNPN, CDR2 SVGIG, per germline (reference sequence). The J segment lost 9 bases and the V segment lost 0 bases, leaving 10 bases of the junction unmatched. The CDR3 has 15 residues. This chain's CDR3 is CAWSVLSGGLGIQYF. CDR3 DNA: TGTGCCTGGAGTGTCCTTTCAGGGGGCTTGGGCATTCAGTACTTC.

In DNA, the CDR3 is TGTGCCAGCAGCCAAGCCGGGAAAGAGTCATACAATGAGCAGTTCTTC. Translating it yields CASSQAGKESYNEQFF. The V call is TRBV4-2, the J call TRBJ2-1, with D tentatively TRBD2 (5 bases). Germline V gene data show CDR1 as LGHNA and CDR2 as YNFKEQ. The CDR3 sequence is 16 residues long. Deletions cut 1 base from V and 4 bases from J, with 14 bases between.

The chain uses TRBV5-5 and TRBJ2-7; 7 bases are shared with TRBD1. The germline V gene has CDR1 SGHKS and CDR2 YYEKEE (reference sequence). Trimming took 4 bases from V and 4 from J; bases not matched to a gene: 5. The CDR3 sequence is 13 residues long. This CDR3 reads CASSKGTEYEQYF. The CDR3 DNA follows: TGTGCCAGCAGCAAGGGGACAGAGTACGAGCAGTACTTC.

The V and J genes are TRBV21-1 and TRBJ1-5; the table gives TRBD1 as D, unverified against the DNA. TRBV21-1 is given as a pseudogene. The length of the CDR3 is 16 residues. CDR3 bases: TGTGCCAGCAGCAAAGCAAAACAGGATGATTGTCAGCCCCAGCATTTT. It is translated as CASSKAKQDDCQPQHF.

V usage is TRBV7-8 and J usage is TRBJ1-2, with 7 bases fitting TRBD1. Germline CDR1 SGHVS, CDR2 FQNEAQ. The CDR3 loop spans 17 amino acids. V trimming: 8 bases; J trimming: 0 bases; junction bases outside the gene matches: 15. The CDR3 is CASGTRAGGITNYGYTF. The CDR3 region has the DNA TGTGCCAGCGGCACCCGAGCAGGGGGGATTACTAACTATGGCTACACCTTC.

The CDR3: CASRSTRGYTF. The CDR3 DNA sequence: TGTGCCAGCAGGAGTACGCGTGGCTACACCTTC. The chain combines TRBV2 with TRBJ1-2; no firm D call. Germline assignment: CDR1 SNHLY and CDR2 FYNNEI. CDR3 size: 11 residues. The V gene lost 6 bases and the J gene lost 7 bases, with 9 bases spanning the gap. Full variable domain (outside the CDR3, taken from reference TRBV2 and TRBJ1-2): EPEVTQTPSHQVTQMGQEVILRCVPISNHLYFYWYRQILGQKVEFLVSFYNNEISEKSEIFDDQFSVERPDGSNFTLKIRSTKLEDSAMYFCASRSTRGYTFGSGTRLTVV.

The chain employs TRBV19 and TRBJ2-7, with D perhaps TRBD2 (5 bases). Between the trimmed V and J ends, which lost 2 bases and 5 bases, there was a span of 10 bases. The CDR3 sequence is 13 residues long. Per the germline V gene, CDR1 is LNHDA and CDR2 is SQIVND (reference sequence). This chain's CDR3 is CASSITLAHEQYF. CDR3 coding DNA: TGTGCCAGTAGTATAACCCTAGCCCACGAGCAGTACTTC.

The chain carries TRBV11-2 and TRBJ2-4; the match to TRBD2 covers 8 bases. The junction had 15 bases not matched to a gene; V was cut back by 4 bases and J by 7 bases. CDR1 is SGHAT, CDR2 FQNNGV, per germline. This CDR3 has 17 residues. The CDR3 spells CASSSRFTSGRGNIQYF. In DNA form, the CDR3 reads TGTGCCAGCAGCTCGAGATTTACGTCCGGGAGGGGGAACATTCAGTACTTC.

The gene calls are TRBV29-1 and TRBJ2-1; D possibly corresponds to TRBD2 (6 bases). Germline-derived CDR1 and CDR2 are SQVTM and ANQGSEA. The CDR3 sequence is 13 residues long. V gave up 6 bases and J gave up 2 bases, with 11 bases separating them. In DNA, the CDR3 is TGCAGCGTGGGACTGGGCACCTACAATGAGCAGTTCTTC. Its translation: CSVGLGTYNEQFF.

This clone is a singleton in its sample. The rearrangement uses TRBV7-7 and TRBJ2-7, with 8 bases identical to TRBD2. CDR3 size: 16 residues. Germline values: CDR1 SSHAT, CDR2 FNYEAQ (reference sequence). V shed 5 bases, J shed 0 bases, and the junction held 9 bases outside the gene matches. The chain's CDR3 is CASSPSLSGSSYEQYF. The CDR3 DNA is TGTGCCAGCAGCCCGTCGTTAAGCGGGAGCTCCTACGAGCAGTACTTC.

V gene TRBV5-1 combines with J gene TRBJ2-7; 7 bases fit TRBD1. This CDR3 contains 16 residues. Germline loops: CDR1 SGHRS, CDR2 YFSETQ. V lost 4 bases and J lost 3; bases outside the gene matches: 13. CDR3 DNA sequence: TGCGCCAGCAGCCGATATCTGGCCGGGACAGACTACGAGCAGTACTTC. Its translation: CASSRYLAGTDYEQYF.

J is TRBJ2-6 and V is TRBV6-5, with TRBD2 as a possible D gene (5 bases). V lost 6 bases to trimming and J lost 1 base, with 7 bases between them. Germline V lookup: CDR1 MNHEY, CDR2 SVGAGI. CDR3 size: 14 residues. CDR3 loop: CASSGESGANVLTF. CDR3 DNA: TGTGCCAGCAGCGGGGAGTCTGGGGCCAACGTCCTGACTTTC.

The chain employs TRBV29-1 and TRBJ2-1; D uncertain. The CDR3 spans 12 residues. V was trimmed by 6 bases and J by 10 bases, leaving 16 bases between them. In germline, CDR1 is SQVTM, CDR2 ANQGSEA. In nucleotides, the CDR3 is TGCAGCGTCGCCCTCTCTGGCAGGGAGCAGTTCTTC. Residues: CSVALSGREQFF.

The CDR3 nucleotides read TGTGCCAGCAGTGTTTCTAGCGTTCTCCAAGAGACCCAGTACTTC. Amino acids: CASSVSSVLQETQYF. The genes are TRBV2 and TRBJ2-5, with D perhaps TRBD2 (6 bases). Trimming cost V 4 bases and J 1 base, with 13 bases left between them. The germline V gene encodes CDR1 SNHLY and CDR2 FYNNEI. The CDR3 extends over 15 amino acids.